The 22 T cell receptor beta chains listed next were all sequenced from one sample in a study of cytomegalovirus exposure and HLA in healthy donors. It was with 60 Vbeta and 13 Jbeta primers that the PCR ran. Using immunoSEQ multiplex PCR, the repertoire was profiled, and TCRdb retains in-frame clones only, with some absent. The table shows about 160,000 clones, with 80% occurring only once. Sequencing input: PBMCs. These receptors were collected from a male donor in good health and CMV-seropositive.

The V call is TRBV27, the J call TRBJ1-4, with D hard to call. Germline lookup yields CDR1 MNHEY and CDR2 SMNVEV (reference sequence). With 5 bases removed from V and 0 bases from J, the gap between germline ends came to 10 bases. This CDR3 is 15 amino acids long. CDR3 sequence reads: CASSNGGATNEKLFF. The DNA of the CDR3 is TGTGCCAGCAGTAATGGAGGTGCAACTAATGAAAAACTGTTTTTT.

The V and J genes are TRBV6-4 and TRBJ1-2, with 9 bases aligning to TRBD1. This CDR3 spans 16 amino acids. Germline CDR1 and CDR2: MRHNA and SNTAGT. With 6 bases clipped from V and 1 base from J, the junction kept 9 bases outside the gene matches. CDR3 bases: TGTGCCAGCAGCGCCGGGACAGGGTTGGGTAACTATGGCTACACCTTC. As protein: CASSAGTGLGNYGYTF.

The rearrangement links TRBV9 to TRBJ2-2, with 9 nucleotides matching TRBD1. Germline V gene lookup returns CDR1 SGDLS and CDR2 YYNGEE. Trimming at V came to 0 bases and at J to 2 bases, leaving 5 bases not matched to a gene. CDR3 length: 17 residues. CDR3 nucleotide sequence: TGTGCCAGCAGCGTAGAAGGGGGACAGGGTAACACCGGGGAGCTGTTTTTT. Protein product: CASSVEGGQGNTGELFF.

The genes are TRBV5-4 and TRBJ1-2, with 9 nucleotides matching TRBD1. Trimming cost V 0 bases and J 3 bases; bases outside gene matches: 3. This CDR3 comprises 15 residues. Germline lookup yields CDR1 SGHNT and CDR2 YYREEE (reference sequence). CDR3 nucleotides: TGTGCCAGCAGCTTGGTTGGGACAGGGTACTATGGCTACACCTTC. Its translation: CASSLVGTGYYGYTF.

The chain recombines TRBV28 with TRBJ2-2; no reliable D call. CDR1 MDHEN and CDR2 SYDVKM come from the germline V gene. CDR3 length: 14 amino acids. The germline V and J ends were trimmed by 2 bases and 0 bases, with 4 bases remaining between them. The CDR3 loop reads CASSLPANTGELFF. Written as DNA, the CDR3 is TGTGCCAGCAGTTTACCCGCGAACACCGGGGAGCTGTTTTTT. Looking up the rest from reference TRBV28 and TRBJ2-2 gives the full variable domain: DVKVTQSSRYLVKRTGEKVFLECVQDMDHENMFWYRQDPGLGLRLIYFSYDVKMKEKGDIPEGYSVSREKKERFSLILESASTNQTSMYLCASSLPANTGELFFGEGSRLTVL.

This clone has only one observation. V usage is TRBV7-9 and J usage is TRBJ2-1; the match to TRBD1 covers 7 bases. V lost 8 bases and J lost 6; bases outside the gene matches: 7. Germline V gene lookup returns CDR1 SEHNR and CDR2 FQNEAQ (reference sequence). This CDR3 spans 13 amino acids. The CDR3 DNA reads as TGTGCCAGCCGTAAGGGGGCTGGCAATGAGCAGTTCTTC. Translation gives CASRKGAGNEQFF.

CDR3 protein: CSVEDPGSSYEQYF. The CDR3, as DNA: TGCAGCGTTGAAGATCCGGGGAGCTCCTACGAGCAGTACTTC. This chain links TRBV29-1 with TRBJ2-7; D may be TRBD2 (5 bases). CDR1 SQVTM and CDR2 ANQGSEA come from the germline V gene. The CDR3 extends over 14 amino acids. The V end was cut by 0 bases, the J end by 0 bases, with 9 bases between.

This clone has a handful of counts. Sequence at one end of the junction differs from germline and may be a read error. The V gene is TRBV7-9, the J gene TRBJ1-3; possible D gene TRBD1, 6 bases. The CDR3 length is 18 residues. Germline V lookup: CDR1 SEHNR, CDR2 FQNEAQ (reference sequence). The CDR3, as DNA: TGTTCCAGCAGCTTGACGAGGGGGACATTTGGCTCTGGAAACACCATATATTTT. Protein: CSSSLTRGTFGSGNTIYF.

CDR3 nucleotides: TGTGCCAGCAGCTACCGGGGGGAATGGTATGGCTACACCTTC. This encodes CASSYRGEWYGYTF. This rearrangement joins TRBV9 to TRBJ1-2; D possibly corresponds to TRBD1 (5 bases). Germline V gene lookup returns CDR1 SGDLS and CDR2 YYNGEE. The CDR3 is made up of 14 amino acids. The V gene lost 4 bases and the J gene lost 5 bases, with 15 bases spanning the gap.

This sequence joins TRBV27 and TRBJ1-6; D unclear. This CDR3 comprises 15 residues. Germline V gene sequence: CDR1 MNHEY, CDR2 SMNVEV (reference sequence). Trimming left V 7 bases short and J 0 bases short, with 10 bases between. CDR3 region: CASNELTSYNSPLHF. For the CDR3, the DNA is TGTGCCAGCAACGAACTTACCTCCTATAATTCACCCCTCCACTTT.

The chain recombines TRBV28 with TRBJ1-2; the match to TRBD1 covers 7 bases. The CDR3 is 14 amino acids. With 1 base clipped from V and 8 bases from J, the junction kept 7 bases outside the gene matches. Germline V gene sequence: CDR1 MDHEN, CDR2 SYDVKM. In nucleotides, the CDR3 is TGTGCCAGCAGTTTATTCGGACAGGTCGGGGGCTACACCTTC. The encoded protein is CASSLFGQVGGYTF.

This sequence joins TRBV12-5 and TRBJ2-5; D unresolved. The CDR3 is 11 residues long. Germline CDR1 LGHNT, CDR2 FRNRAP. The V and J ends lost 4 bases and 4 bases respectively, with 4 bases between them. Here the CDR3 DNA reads TGTGCTAGTGGTTCCGGAGAGACCCAGTACTTC. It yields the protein CASGSGETQYF. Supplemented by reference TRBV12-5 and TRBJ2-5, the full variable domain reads DARVTQTPRHKVTEMGQEVTMRCQPILGHNTVFWYRQTMMQGLELLAYFRNRAPLDDSGMPKDRFSAEMPDATLATLKIQPSEPRDSAVYFCASGSGETQYFGPGTRLLVL.

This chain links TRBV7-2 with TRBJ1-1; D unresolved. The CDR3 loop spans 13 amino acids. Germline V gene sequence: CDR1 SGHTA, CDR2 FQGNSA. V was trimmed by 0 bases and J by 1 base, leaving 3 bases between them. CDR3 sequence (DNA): TGTGCCAGCAGCTTAGCCAAGAACACTGAAGCTTTCTTT. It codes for CASSLAKNTEAFF.

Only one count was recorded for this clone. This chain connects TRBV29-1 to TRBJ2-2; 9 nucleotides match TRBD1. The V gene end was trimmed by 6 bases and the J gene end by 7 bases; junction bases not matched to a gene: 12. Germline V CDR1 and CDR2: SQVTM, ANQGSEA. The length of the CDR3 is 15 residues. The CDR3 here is CSVGTNRGQGGELFF. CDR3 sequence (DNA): TGCAGCGTGGGGACAAACAGGGGGCAGGGCGGGGAGCTGTTTTTT.

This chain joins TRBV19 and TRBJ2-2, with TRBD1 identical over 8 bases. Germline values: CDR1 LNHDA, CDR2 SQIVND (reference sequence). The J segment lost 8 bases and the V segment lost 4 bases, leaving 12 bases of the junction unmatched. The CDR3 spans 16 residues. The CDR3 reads CASSRGSRGLDGELFF. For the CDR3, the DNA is TGTGCCAGTAGTAGAGGATCCAGGGGGCTGGATGGGGAGCTGTTTTTT.

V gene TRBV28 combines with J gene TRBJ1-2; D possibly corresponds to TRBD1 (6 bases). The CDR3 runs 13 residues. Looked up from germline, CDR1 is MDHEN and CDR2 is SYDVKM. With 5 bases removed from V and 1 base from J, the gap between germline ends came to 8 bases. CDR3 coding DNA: TGTGCCAGCAGTCCGGACAGTAACTATGGCTACACCTTC. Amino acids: CASSPDSNYGYTF.

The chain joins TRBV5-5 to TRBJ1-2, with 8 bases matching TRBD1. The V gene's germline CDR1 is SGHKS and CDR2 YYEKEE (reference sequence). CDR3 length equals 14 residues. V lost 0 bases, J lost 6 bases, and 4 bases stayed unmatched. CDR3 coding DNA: TGTGCCAGCAGCTTGGGGACAGGGATCAATGGCTACACCTTC. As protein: CASSLGTGINGYTF.

CDR3 in DNA: TGTGCCAGCAGCTTTATGACTAGCGGGAGTTACAATGAGCAGTTCTTC. Amino acids: CASSFMTSGSYNEQFF. This rearrangement joins TRBV5-6 to TRBJ2-1; 12 bases align to TRBD2. The CDR3 runs to 16 residues. Germline loops: CDR1 SGHDT, CDR2 YYEEEE. V lost 2 bases to trimming and J lost 4 bases; unmatched junction nucleotides: 4.

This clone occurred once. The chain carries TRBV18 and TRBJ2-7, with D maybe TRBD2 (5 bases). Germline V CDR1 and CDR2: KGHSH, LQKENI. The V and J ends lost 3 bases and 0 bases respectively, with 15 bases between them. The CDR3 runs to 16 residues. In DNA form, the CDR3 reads TGTGCCAGCTCACCCCGGACTTTTTCTAGCTCCTACGAGCAGTACTTC. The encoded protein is CASSPRTFSSSYEQYF.

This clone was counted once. CDR3 loop: CASSKSPRDRGSYEQYF. DNA of the CDR3: TGTGCCAGCAGCAAAAGTCCCCGGGACAGAGGCTCCTACGAGCAGTACTTC. This chain links TRBV21-1 with TRBJ2-7; the table's D call of TRBD1 was not tested on the DNA. TRBV21-1 is tagged as a pseudogene. CDR3 size: 17 residues.

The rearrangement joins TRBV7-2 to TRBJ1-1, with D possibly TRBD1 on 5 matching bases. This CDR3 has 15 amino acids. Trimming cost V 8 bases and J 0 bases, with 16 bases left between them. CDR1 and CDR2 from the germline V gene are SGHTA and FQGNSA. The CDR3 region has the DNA TGTGCCAGCCGAATCCAGGCAGGGTTGAACACTGAAGCTTTCTTT. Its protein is CASRIQAGLNTEAFF.

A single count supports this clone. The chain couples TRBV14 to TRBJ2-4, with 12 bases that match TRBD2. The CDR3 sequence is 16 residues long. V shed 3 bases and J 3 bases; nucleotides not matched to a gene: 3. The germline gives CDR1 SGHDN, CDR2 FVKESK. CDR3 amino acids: CASSHRLAGDKNIQYF. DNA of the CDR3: TGTGCCAGCAGCCATAGACTAGCGGGAGACAAAAACATTCAGTACTTC.